This T cell receptor beta chain is from a study of CD8+ T cells in alopecia areata (dated by TCRdb to between 2018 and 2020). For the wider study: The treated patients took part in an open-label pilot trial in which moderate-to-severe alopecia areata was treated with oral tofacitinib at 5 to 10 mg twice daily. Patients received tofacitinib for 6 to 18 months and were then followed off drug for 6 months to check for delayed response and recurrence. To study T cell clonal expansion in alopecia areata, the researchers applied high-throughput TCRbeta sequencing to both the C3H/HeJ mouse model and human patients. In humans, TCRbeta sequencing was performed on scalp tissue and on sorted CD4+ and CD8+ peripheral blood T cells from healthy controls and from patients with patchy or totalis/universalis alopecia areata. Biopsies were taken from tofacitinib-treated patients at baseline and again at 4 and 24 weeks into treatment, and several of those patients also had a later scalp biopsy. Scalp clonality was compared among normal scalp (n=4), patchy alopecia areata scalp (n=8), and alopecia totalis/universalis scalp (n=8). RNA was extracted with the PAXgene miRNA kit for fixed scalp, the miRNeasy kit for PBMCs, and the RNeasy kit for mouse skin. TCRbeta CDR3 regions were amplified by immunoSEQ multiplex PCR using 35 Vbeta forward and 13 Jbeta reverse primers.

What the authors observed across the whole study: TCR sequences shared between patients were less clear than in mice, possibly partly because of HLA diversity in the patient population. Lesional scalp, especially in alopecia totalis/universalis, showed higher clonality and more expanded CD8+ clones than normal scalp, suggesting antigenic drive. Scalp TCR repertoire analysis is complicated because resident alphabeta T cells in normal human skin are also sequenced, whereas mouse skin is dominated by gammadelta T cells.

What this sample's time point label stands for: baseline before oral tofacitinib. From alopecia areata patients, peripheral blood was collected along with lesional scalp punch biopsies. PBMCs were separated by density centrifugation and stained for CD3, CD4 and CD8, after which CD4+ and CD8+ T cells were sorted on a FACSAria. Libraries were built with the immunoSEQ multiplex PCR assay. For TCR sequencing, RNA was extracted from every sample and reverse transcribed into cDNA to serve as template. First-strand cDNA was synthesized with SuperScript III using a 2:1 mix of oligo-dT and random hexamers. A synthetic immune receptor repertoire was used to assess amplification bias, and residual bias was removed computationally. In the source study's methods: Raw reads were preprocessed to remove errors, and CDR3 was defined by IMGT conventions from the conserved cysteine to phenylalanine. To get clonality, Shannon entropy was normalized by log2 of the number of productive unique TCRs and the result was subtracted from 1. Whether each scalp clone was CD4 or CD8 was inferred by checking scalp TCRbeta sequences against the CD4 and CD8 repertoires from sorted blood. The table was pulled from immuneACCESS by TCRdb, which kept in-frame rearrangements only. Such tables lose some clones; where checked, under half of the loss comes from unresolved V genes, and the rest has no known cause. The V and J calls and the clone size are those of that table, but D and trimming were determined from the DNA. For this sample there are 130,000 to 150,000 clones; more than 75% appear just once. Over 12% of the sample is taken by the ten largest.

The CDR3 covers 13 residues, taking in both the cysteine and the phenylalanine. The CDR3 DNA has 39 bases and is translated from base 1. Relative to germline, V is 2 bases shorter and J is 6 bases shorter, with 9 bases between their ends. The germline V gene (reference sequence) provides CDR1 SGHNT and CDR2 YYREEE. This clone is a singleton in its sample. Its specific antigen is unknown. No base quality information exists; no much larger clone differs at one position. The V and J genes are TRBV5-4 and TRBJ2-1, with the D segment possibly TRBD1 or TRBD2, each aligning over 5 bases. This receptor was taken from a human donor with alopecia areata. The specimen was CD8+ T cells sorted from blood, collected at week 0. The DNA reads as follows: TGTGCCAGCAGCTTAAGGGACCGCAATGAGCAGTTCTTC. Protein translation: CASSLRDRNEQFF.